This TCR beta chain was observed in a study of OX40 agonist ivuxolimab in advanced cancers. Study as a whole: The patients received ivuxolimab by intravenous route every 2 weeks at 0.01 to 10 mg/kg.

Study observations and caveats: At 0.1 to 3.0 mg/kg, CD4+ and CD8+ blood T cells expanded clonally by week 6.

The assay was immunoSEQ multiplex PCR, and TCRdb's table has in-frame clones only and misses some. Of over 25,000 clones in the sample, roughly 85% are singletons; the top ten hold about 44%. This clone was counted once. Its antigen is unknown. One end of the junction fails to match germline, which may point to a read error. The CDR3 covers 14 residues. Germline CDR1 reads MNHNS; CDR2 reads SASEGT. The rearrangement joins TRBV6-1 to TRBJ1-6, with D possibly matching TRBD1 (5 bases). Source: CD4+ or CD8+ T cells sorted from blood, taken in a trial of the OX40 agonist ivuxolimab. This sequence originates from an adult with an advanced solid tumor such as melanoma, head and neck, liver or kidney cancer. The CDR3 bases are TGTGCCAGCAGTGAATCCCTTAAAGCGAGGGACGGAAACTTT. It codes for CASSESLKARDGNF.